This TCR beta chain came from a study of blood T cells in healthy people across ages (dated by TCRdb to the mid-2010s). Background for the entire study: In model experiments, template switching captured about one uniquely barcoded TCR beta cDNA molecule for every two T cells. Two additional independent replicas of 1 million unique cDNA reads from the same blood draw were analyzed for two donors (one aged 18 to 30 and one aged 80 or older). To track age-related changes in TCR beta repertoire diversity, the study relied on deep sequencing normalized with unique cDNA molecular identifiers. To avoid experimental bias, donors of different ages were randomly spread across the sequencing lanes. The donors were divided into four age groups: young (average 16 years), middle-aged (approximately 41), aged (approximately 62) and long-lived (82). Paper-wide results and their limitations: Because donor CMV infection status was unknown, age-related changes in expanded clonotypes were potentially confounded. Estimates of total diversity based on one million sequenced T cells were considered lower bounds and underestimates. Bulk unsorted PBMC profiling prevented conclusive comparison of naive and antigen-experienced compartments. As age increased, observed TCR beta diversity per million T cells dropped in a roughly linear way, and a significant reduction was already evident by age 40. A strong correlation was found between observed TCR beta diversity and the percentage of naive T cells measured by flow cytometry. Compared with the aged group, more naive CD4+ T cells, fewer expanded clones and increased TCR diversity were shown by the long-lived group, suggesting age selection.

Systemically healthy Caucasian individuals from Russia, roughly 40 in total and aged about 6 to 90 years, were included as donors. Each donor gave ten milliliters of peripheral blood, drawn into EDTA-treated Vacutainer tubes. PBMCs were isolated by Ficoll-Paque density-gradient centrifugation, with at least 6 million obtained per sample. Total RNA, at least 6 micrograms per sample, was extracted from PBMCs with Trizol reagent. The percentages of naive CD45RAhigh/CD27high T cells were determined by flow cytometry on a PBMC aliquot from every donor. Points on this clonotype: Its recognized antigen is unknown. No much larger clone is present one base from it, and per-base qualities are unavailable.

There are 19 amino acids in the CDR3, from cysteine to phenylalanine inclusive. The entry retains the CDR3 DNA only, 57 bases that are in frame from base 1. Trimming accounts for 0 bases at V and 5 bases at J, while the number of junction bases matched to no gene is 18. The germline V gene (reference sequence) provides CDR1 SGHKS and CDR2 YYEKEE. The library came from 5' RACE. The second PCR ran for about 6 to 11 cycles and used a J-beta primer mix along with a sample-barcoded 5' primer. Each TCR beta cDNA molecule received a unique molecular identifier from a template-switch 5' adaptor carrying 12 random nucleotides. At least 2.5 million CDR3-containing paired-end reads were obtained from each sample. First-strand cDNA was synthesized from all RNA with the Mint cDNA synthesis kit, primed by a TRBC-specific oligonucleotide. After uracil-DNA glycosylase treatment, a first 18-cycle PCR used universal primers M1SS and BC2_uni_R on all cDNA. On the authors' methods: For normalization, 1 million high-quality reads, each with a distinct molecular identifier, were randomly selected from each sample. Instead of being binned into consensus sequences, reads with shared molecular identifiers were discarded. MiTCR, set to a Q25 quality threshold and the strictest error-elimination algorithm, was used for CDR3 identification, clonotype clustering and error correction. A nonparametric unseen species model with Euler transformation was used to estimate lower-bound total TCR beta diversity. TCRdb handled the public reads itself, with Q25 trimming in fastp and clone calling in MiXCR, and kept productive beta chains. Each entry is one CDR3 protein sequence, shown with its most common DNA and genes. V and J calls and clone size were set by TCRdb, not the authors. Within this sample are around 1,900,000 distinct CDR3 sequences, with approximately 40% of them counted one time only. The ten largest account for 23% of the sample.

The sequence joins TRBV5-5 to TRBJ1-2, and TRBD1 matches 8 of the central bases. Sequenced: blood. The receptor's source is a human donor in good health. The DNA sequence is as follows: TGTGCCAGCAGCTTGGTTCCAGGGACAGGCCCCCCATTCTGGTATGGCTACACCTTC. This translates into CASSLVPGTGPPFWYGYTF. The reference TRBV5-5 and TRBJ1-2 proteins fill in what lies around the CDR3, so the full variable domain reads DAGVTQSPTHLIKTRGQQVTLRCSPISGHKSVSWYQQVLGQGPQFIFQYYEKEERGRGNFPDRFSARQFPNYSSELNVNALLLGDSALYLCASSLVPGTGPPFWYGYTFGSGTRLTVV.